These T cell receptor beta chains were read from a single sample in a study of blood T cell repertoires in COVID-19. Clones were sequenced by immunoSEQ multiplex PCR, and TCRdb holds only the in-frame ones, with some missing. The sample lists about 100,000 clones, 75% to 95% occurring once. The sequenced material came from peripheral blood. The receptors here all came from a human donor in a cohort sampled during active COVID-19. CDR3s leave out the opening cysteine and the closing phenylalanine or tryptophan. Each record gives: J gene, V gene, clone size, CDR3 protein. Only some rows state a clone size, as once, few, many or a class for expanded clones.

TRBJ2-1 | TRBV6-5 | . | ASSPIAGGYNEQF
TRBJ2-3 | TRBV24-1 | . | ATSSGESTDTQY
TRBJ1-1 | TRBV7-2 | . | ASSSPSTALNTEAF
TRBJ2-1 | TRBV25-1 | . | ASSESRTSGGWDNEQF
TRBJ1-4 | TRBV3-1/TRBV3-2 | . | ASSADLALINEKLF
TRBJ2-2 | TRBV11-3 | few | ASSLEGARTGELF
TRBJ1-2 | TRBV28 | . | ASTSGGPKGYT
TRBJ2-7 | TRBV18 | . | ASSRRTAPYEQY
TRBJ2-1 | TRBV7-9 | few | ATHGVSSYNEQF
TRBJ1-5 | TRBV28 | few | ASSLIGARNQPQH
TRBJ2-1 | TRBV10-1 | . | ASSDPKGGSYNEQF
TRBJ1-6 | TRBV18 | once | ASSLGTPLMSSPLH
TRBJ2-1 | TRBV19 | few | ASSGTSVGEQF
TRBJ1-6 | TRBV6-4 | once | ASSPTGGGSPLH
TRBJ1-1 | TRBV9 | . | ASSVATSNTEAF
TRBJ1-5 | TRBV18 | medium-sized | ASSPATVDQPQH
TRBJ2-1 | TRBV24-1 | . | ATSVGGDPNEQF
TRBJ1-2 | TRBV6-5 | . | ASRHRQGHNYGYT
TRBJ1-1 | TRBV10-1 | . | ASSEGAGNTEAF
TRBJ2-7 | TRBV5-1 | . | ASSFGDSLSYEQY
TRBJ1-1 | TRBV7-8 | . | ASSPGQGNTEAF
TRBJ1-1 | TRBV15 | . | ATSSVQTNTEAF
TRBJ2-1 | TRBV2 | . | ASSLSGRAWDYNEQF
TRBJ1-5 | TRBV7-8 | few | ASSLLLSPRGRVYQPQH
TRBJ1-2 | TRBV9 | once | ASSDGTVFDYGYT
TRBJ1-1 | TRBV7-6 | . | ASSLFQSGAMNTEAF
TRBJ2-7 | TRBV5-1 | . | ASSVGQGLASFEQY
TRBJ2-1 | TRBV20-1 | . | SAVSSNEQF
TRBJ1-2 | TRBV6-5 | . | ASRTAADRGDYT
TRBJ2-7 | TRBV6-5 | . | ASSFRRGVYEQY
TRBJ2-7 | TRBV6-5 | . | ASSTLAGAAYEQY
TRBJ2-3 | TRBV18 | . | ASSPRLRGRAADTQY
TRBJ2-5 | TRBV6-1 | . | ASSDRGPWETQY
TRBJ1-2 | TRBV25-1 | . | ASSRDRGGYT
TRBJ1-3 | TRBV5-1 | . | ASRRDRGNTIY
TRBJ1-1 | TRBV7-9 | . | ASSRPTGSMNTEAF
TRBJ2-2 | TRBV23-1 | . | ASSHWTGASTGELF
TRBJ2-3 | TRBV5-5 | . | ASSSSGGAPDTQY
TRBJ2-2 | TRBV7-9 | . | ASSSRGQADTGELF
TRBJ1-1 | TRBV5-4 | . | ASSVGTGDTEAF
TRBJ2-1 | TRBV24-1 | . | ATSDPRTGKYNEQF
TRBJ2-1 | TRBV18 | . | ASSPPGLAGSDEQF
TRBJ2-5 | TRBV4-2 | . | ASSQDPRETQY
TRBJ2-1 | TRBV5-1 | . | ASSPLAGDYNEQF